The rows below give T cell receptor beta chains drawn from one sample of a study of T cells expressing NK-cell markers. TCRdb re-called the 5' RACE reads; one entry per CDR3 protein, DNA not given. The table lists 400,000 to 550,000 distinct CDR3 sequences, with approximately 7% in the top ten. Sequencing was performed on blood T cells: a sorted CD56 or NKG2C T cell subset, CD4+ or CD8+ T cells, or bulk PBMC T cells (not recorded which). These TCRs come from a woman between 18 and 75 years old in good health. Each CDR3 is given with its conserved first and last residue. Fields, in order: CDR3 length, J gene, V gene, CDR3 protein.

length: 16
J: TRBJ2-2
V: TRBV4-2
CDR3: CASSQDGTGGSGELFF

length: 15
J: TRBJ2-1
V: TRBV11-1
CDR3: CASSLRGTSVTEQFF

length: 15
J: TRBJ1-4
V: TRBV9
CDR3: CASSGSTATNEKLFF

length: 13
J: TRBJ2-5
V: TRBV7-9
CDR3: CASIPGYGETQYF

length: 14
J: TRBJ2-3
V: TRBV29-1
CDR3: CSGSTSAFTDTQYF

length: 14
J: TRBJ2-7
V: TRBV20-1
CDR3: CSASLGHHPYEQYF

length: 16
J: TRBJ2-1
V: TRBV12-3/TRBV12-4
CDR3: CASSLIAGVLHNEQFF

length: 17
J: TRBJ2-1
V: TRBV4-3
CDR3: CASSQDLVRYQGNEQFF

length: 14
J: TRBJ2-7
V: TRBV7-2
CDR3: CASSLTSGAGEQYF

length: 15
J: TRBJ2-2
V: TRBV20-1
CDR3: CSARDLSGSTGELFF

length: 14
J: TRBJ1-1
V: TRBV5-1
CDR3: CASSLDWGGTEAFF

length: 17
J: TRBJ2-2
V: TRBV21-1
CDR3: CASSKDRTQRVTGELFF

length: 15
J: TRBJ1-2
V: TRBV19
CDR3: CASRATGDQNYGYTF

length: 13
J: TRBJ2-7
V: TRBV5-1
CDR3: CASSLVTRPEQYF

length: 13
J: TRBJ2-7
V: TRBV5-1
CDR3: CASSLQGYYEQYF

length: 14
J: TRBJ2-1
V: TRBV19
CDR3: CASSWRGSYNEQFF

length: 15
J: TRBJ1-1
V: TRBV18
CDR3: CASSPFPGENTEAFF

length: 12
J: TRBJ1-2
V: TRBV12-3/TRBV12-4
CDR3: CASSFRDYGYTF